This T cell receptor beta chain comes out of a study of blood T cells in healthy people across ages (dated by TCRdb to about 2015). Notes on the research overall: Template switching captured roughly one uniquely barcoded TCR beta cDNA molecule per two T cells in model experiments. Using deep sequencing normalized with unique cDNA molecular identifiers, the study measured how TCR beta repertoire diversity changes with age. To avoid experimental bias, donors of different ages were spread randomly across the sequencing lanes. The donors were divided into four age groups: young (average about 15 years), middle-aged (under 40), aged (about 56) and long-lived (roughly 88). Two additional independent replicas of 1 million unique cDNA reads from the same blood draw were analyzed for two donors (one aged 18 to 30 and one aged 80 or older). Study-wide findings and limitations: The long-lived group showed more naive CD4+ T cells, fewer expanded clones and increased TCR diversity than the aged group, suggesting age selection. Estimates of total diversity based on one million sequenced T cells were considered lower bounds and underestimates. Because profiling used bulk unsorted PBMCs, naive and antigen-experienced compartments could not be compared conclusively. The percentage of naive T cells measured by flow cytometry correlated strongly with observed TCR beta diversity. Because the CMV infection status of the donors was unknown, age-related changes in expanded clonotypes may potentially have been confounded. As age increased, observed TCR beta diversity per million T cells dropped in a roughly linear way, and a significant reduction was already evident by age 40.

Reading from cysteine to phenylalanine, the CDR3 counts 14 amino acids. CDR3 DNA is the only sequence kept; it has 42 bases, read in frame from the first base. The germline V gene yields SGHTA for CDR1 and FQGNSA for CDR2. Donors were under 40 systemically healthy Caucasian individuals from Russia aged about 6 to 100 years. Ten milliliters of peripheral blood were drawn from each donor into EDTA-treated Vacutainer tubes. Ficoll-Paque density-gradient centrifugation was used to isolate PBMCs, with at least 7 million per sample. Total RNA, at least 6 micrograms per sample, was extracted from PBMCs with Trizol reagent. The percentages of naive CD45RAhigh/CD27high T cells were determined by flow cytometry on a PBMC aliquot from every donor. Receptor libraries were prepared by 5' RACE. TCRdb records Illumina HiSeq 2500 as the sequencer. A second 7 to 11 cycle PCR used a sample-barcoded 5' primer and a J-beta primer mix. A template-switch 5' adaptor carrying 12 random nucleotides introduced a unique molecular identifier onto each TCR beta cDNA molecule. Each sample yielded at least 2.5 million CDR3-containing paired-end reads. First-strand cDNA synthesis was performed from all RNA using the Mint cDNA synthesis kit, with priming by a TRBC-specific oligonucleotide. All cDNA was treated with uracil-DNA glycosylase and then went through a first 18-cycle PCR with the universal primers M1SS and BC2_uni_R. For the original study's pipeline: For normalization, 1 million high-quality reads, each with a distinct molecular identifier, were randomly selected from each sample. Instead of being binned into consensus sequences, reads with shared molecular identifiers were discarded. CDR3 identification, clonotype clustering and error correction used MiTCR with a Q25 quality threshold and the strictest error-elimination algorithm. A nonparametric unseen species model with Euler transformation was used to estimate a lower bound on total TCR beta diversity. TCRdb reworked the public reads: Q25 trimming with fastp, MiXCR clone assembly, productive beta chains retained. Each CDR3 protein gets just one entry, which takes the most common genes and DNA from the rows behind it. TCRdb, not the original authors, processed these V and J calls. Across this sample there are about 780,000 distinct CDR3 sequences, with about half seen only once. 15% to 20% of the sample belongs to the ten largest clones.

Details on this clonotype: Its antigen has not been determined. Base qualities are missing; no much larger clone stands one base away.

This clonotype originated in an elderly man in good health. The chain was built from TRBV7-2 and TRBJ2-7; the D gene is unclear. The end of the DNA is better explained by TRBJ2-5, so the J call may be wrong. Specimen: blood. The DNA sequence is as follows: TGTGCCAGCAGCGTAGAGAAGGGTTCAGAGACCCAGTACTTC. It translates to CASSVEKGSETQYF.